These T cell receptor beta chains were read from a single sample in a study of OX40 agonist ivuxolimab in advanced cancers. Sequencing used immunoSEQ multiplex PCR; TCRdb keeps in-frame clones, though not all of them. The sample contains 60,000 to 75,000 clones, roughly nine tenths of which appear only once. The sequencing used CD4+ or CD8+ T cells sorted from blood, collected in a trial of the OX40 agonist ivuxolimab. All receptors come from an adult with an advanced solid tumor such as melanoma, head and neck, liver or kidney cancer. The CDR3 runs from the conserved cysteine through the conserved F or W. Each record gives: V gene, J gene, D gene, CDR3 length, CDR3 protein. A D gene is named only where the DNA matches it firmly.

>TRBV28|TRBJ1-2|TRBD1|15
CASRLPGGRGHGYTF
>TRBV7-8|TRBJ2-2|NA|16
CASAPAPSDPRRELFF
>TRBV12-5|TRBJ2-3|TRBD2|19
CASGLVHLMLAGRTDTQYF
>TRBV7-9|TRBJ1-1|NA|14
CASSLYEGFAEAFF
>TRBV28|TRBJ1-4|NA|13
CATKNGANEKLFF
>TRBV7-2|TRBJ2-7|NA|16
CASSLGGTGYTYEQYF
>TRBV30|TRBJ1-5|TRBD1|14
CAWRPGTGGQPQHF
>TRBV4-1|TRBJ2-1|TRBD2|16
CASSQDGTSGTRGQFF
>TRBV5-1|TRBJ1-2|TRBD1|15
CASSEGGRGFYGYTF
>TRBV11-3|TRBJ1-4|NA|14
CASSSGTDNEKLFF
>TRBV28|TRBJ2-1|NA|16
CASRAARLLTYNEQFF
>TRBV7-8|TRBJ2-5|TRBD2|15
CASSNTGLGGETQYF
>TRBV9|TRBJ2-7|NA|13
CASSPGPNYEQYF
>TRBV19|TRBJ1-2|NA|11
CASTSPYGYTF
>TRBV5-5|TRBJ1-3|TRBD1|14
CASRRQGPGNTIYF
>TRBV30|TRBJ2-1|TRBD1|12
CAGDSVGNEQFF
>TRBV7-2|TRBJ1-4|TRBD1|15
CASSFYRGTNEKLFF
>TRBV6-6|TRBJ1-3|NA|16
CASSYGSGGSGNTIYF
>TRBV6-5|TRBJ1-6|TRBD1|15
CASSYRDRENSPLHF
>TRBV19|TRBJ2-2|NA|16
CASRRFQVGNTGELFF
>TRBV18|TRBJ2-5|NA|14
CASSPPGRQETQYF
>TRBV14|TRBJ1-2|NA|13
CASSLVESYGYTF
>TRBV5-5|TRBJ1-2|NA|14
CASRLTGTRDGYTF
>TRBV7-7|TRBJ2-5|NA|15
CASSPPGHRKETQYF
>TRBV6-5|TRBJ2-2|NA|12
CASSSFSGELFF
>TRBV5-8|TRBJ2-3|TRBD2|16
CASSLASTSGTDTQYF
>TRBV5-1|TRBJ2-2|NA|15
CASSLTLSNTGELFF
>TRBV18|TRBJ2-3|NA|14
CASSSRARGDTQYF
>TRBV6-5|TRBJ1-1|NA|14
CASSSRGANTEAFF
>TRBV30|TRBJ1-5|NA|13
CAWSVGSNQPQHF
>TRBV6-5|TRBJ1-4|NA|14
CASSYGGGREKLFF
>TRBV2|TRBJ2-7|TRBD2|14
CASSLAGGRYEQYF
>TRBV28|TRBJ1-5|NA|12
CVSGRFNQPQHF
>TRBV25-1|TRBJ2-3|TRBD1|15
CASRHTGTDTDTQYF
>TRBV7-2|TRBJ2-5|TRBD1|15
CASLRETGVPETQYF
>TRBV7-2|TRBJ2-5|NA|16
CASSKRTGAVQETQYF
>TRBV19|TRBJ1-1|NA|14
CASIVKGSNTEAFF
>TRBV28|TRBJ2-7|NA|15
CASREGGPSGSEQYF
>TRBV5-7|TRBJ2-7|NA|14
CASSWRSRVGEQYF
>TRBV2|TRBJ2-3|NA|19
CASSEAASSGDPSTDTQYF
>TRBV7-9|TRBJ2-3|TRBD2|17
CASSLPRLARNTDTQYF
>TRBV18|TRBJ1-5|TRBD1|15
CASSPTGQGSQPQHF
>TRBV5-6|TRBJ1-4|TRBD1|17
CASSRAQTGQYNEKLFF
>TRBV11-3|TRBJ2-3|TRBD2|15
CASSLLAGSLDTQYF
>TRBV5-4|TRBJ2-5|TRBD1|16
CASSQGTGPSWETQYF
>TRBV28|TRBJ2-5|TRBD2|21
CASSLEVLRTSGRGGEETQYF
>TRBV10-3|TRBJ1-2|NA|12
CAISPERASYTF
>TRBV6-5|TRBJ2-7|TRBD2|13
CASKEGSSGKGTF
>TRBV2|TRBJ1-5|TRBD1|14
CASSETGANQPQHF
>TRBV7-9|TRBJ2-7|NA|14
CASSPSPAPYEQYF
>TRBV4-1|TRBJ2-3|TRBD1|16
CASSQSSGGRADTQYF